The 21 T cell receptor beta chains listed next were all sequenced from one sample in a study of blood T cells in healthy people across ages. It was with a sample-barcoded 5' primer and a J-beta primer mix that a second PCR of roughly 7 to 12 cycles was run. TCRdb re-derived calls from the 5' RACE reads in MiXCR, one entry per CDR3 protein. The sample holds 1.5 million to 2 million distinct CDR3 sequences, around 35% seen once. Source material: blood. The receptors stem from a woman aged 25 to 39 in good health.

This clonotype was seen more than once but under ten times. The chain uses TRBV27 and TRBJ2-1; the D call may be TRBD1 or TRBD2 (6 bases each). The CDR3 spans 13 residues. V lost 6 bases and J 13 bases, leaving 19 bases between the germline ends. CDR1 and CDR2 from the germline V gene are MNHEY and SMNVEV (reference sequence). As DNA, the CDR3 is TGTGCCAGCAGCTGGGCCCGAGGGGGGAAACAGTTCTTC. This codes for CASSWARGGKQFF.

Worth noting for this clonotype: Given a far larger clone just one base away, this is likely a sequencing read error. The chain joins TRBV4-2 to TRBJ2-7; TRBD2 agrees at 8 bases. CDR1 and CDR2 from the germline V gene are LGHNA and YNFKEQ. The CDR3 totals 14 residues. CDR3 residues: CASSQTSGSYEHYF. In nucleotides, the CDR3 is TGTGCCAGCAGCCAAACTAGCGGATCCTACGAGCACTACTTC.

This chain uses TRBV20-1 with TRBJ2-1; 7 positions match TRBD2. The CDR3 spans 12 residues. Germline V gene sequence: CDR1 DFQATT, CDR2 SNEGSKA (reference sequence). Germline trimming cut 4 bases from V and 8 bases from J; bases unmatched to any gene: 5. CDR3 sequence: CSATTGGYEQFF. As DNA, the CDR3 is TGCAGTGCTACTACGGGGGGTTATGAGCAGTTCTTC.

V usage is TRBV15 and J usage is TRBJ2-3; D may be TRBD1 (5 bases). Germline V gene data show CDR1 as LNHNV and CDR2 as YYDKDF (reference sequence). This CDR3 is built from 15 residues. Trimming shortened V by 0 bases and J by 2 bases, and 9 bases separated the two germline ends. The CDR3 DNA reads as TGTGCCACCAGCAGAGATGGGGCGCTCACAGATACGCAGTATTTT. Protein sequence: CATSRDGALTDTQYF.

V gene TRBV4-1 combines with J gene TRBJ2-4; D remains unclear. Germline assignment: CDR1 MGHRA and CDR2 YSYEKL. The CDR3 consists of 15 residues. V lost 3 bases and J lost 6, with 15 bases in between. The CDR3 protein is CASSQPTLIGNIQYF. The CDR3 region has the DNA TGCGCCAGCAGCCAGCCGACCCTAATCGGAAACATTCAGTACTTC.

This clonotype was counted between two and nine times. V is TRBV20-1 and J is TRBJ1-2; no clear D. CDR1 DFQATT and CDR2 SNEGSKA come from the germline V gene (reference sequence). The CDR3 extends over 13 amino acids. With 0 bases removed from V and 3 bases from J, the gap between germline ends came to 8 bases. The CDR3 protein is CSARDHSYYGYTF. In DNA form, the CDR3 reads TGCAGTGCTAGAGATCACAGCTACTATGGCTACACCTTC.

The rearrangement uses TRBV6-2 or TRBV6-3 and TRBJ2-1; a weak D match, TRBD2 (5 bases). The germline gives CDR1 MNHEY, CDR2 SVGEGT. V was clipped by 2 bases and J by 9 bases, with 8 bases between them. CDR3 size: 12 residues. The CDR3 is CASSYPAGEQFF. Here the CDR3 DNA reads TGTGCCAGCAGTTACCCGGCGGGTGAGCAGTTCTTC.

The chain carries TRBV9 and TRBJ2-3, with 8 bases lining up with TRBD2. V shed 3 bases, J shed 4 bases, and the junction held 10 bases outside the gene matches. The CDR3 covers 16 residues. Germline lookup yields CDR1 SGDLS and CDR2 YYNGEE. This CDR3 is CASSARSSGRPDTQYF. The CDR3 DNA sequence: TGTGCCAGCAGCGCTCGTTCTAGCGGGCGACCAGATACGCAGTATTTT.

In this sample, this clonotype turned up a few times. The gene calls are TRBV30 and TRBJ2-7; D gene uncertain. The V gene's germline CDR1 is GTSNPN and CDR2 SVGIG (reference sequence). This CDR3 comprises 11 residues. The ends were cut back, 3 bases at V and 3 bases at J, with 6 bases in the middle. The CDR3 loop reads CAWRKVYEQYF. CDR3 nucleotides: TGTGCCTGGAGGAAGGTCTACGAGCAGTACTTC.

This clonotype has just a few counts. At one end the junction does not follow the germline gene, possibly because of a read error. J is TRBJ2-7 and V is TRBV28; D perhaps matches TRBD2 (5 bases). CDR1 MDHEN and CDR2 SYDVKM come from the germline V gene. The CDR3 extends over 13 amino acids. The CDR3 loop reads CASSRTQGYERYF. The CDR3 region has the DNA TGTGCCAGCAGTCGGACTCAAGGCTACGAGCGGTACTTC.

A word on this clonotype: The junction does not match germline at one end; this may be a read error. The V call is TRBV20-1, the J call TRBJ2-1; 14 bases fit TRBD2. Per germline, CDR1 DFQATT and CDR2 SNEGSKA (reference sequence). The CDR3 totals 15 residues. This CDR3 is CGAPSATSGGAKQFF. The CDR3 bases are TGCGGTGCTCCCTCTGCGACTAGCGGGGGGGCAAAGCAGTTCTTC.

In this sample, this clonotype turned up a few times. This chain uses TRBV6-2 or TRBV6-3 with TRBJ1-4, with TRBD1 matching over 8 bases. V gave up 10 bases and J gave up 6 bases; unmatched junction bases: 10. The CDR3 is made up of 14 amino acids. CDR1 is MNHEY, CDR2 SVGEGT, per germline. DNA for the CDR3: TGTGCCACCGAAAATGACAGGGGAGATGAAAAACTGTTTTTT. It translates to CATENDRGDEKLFF.

This clonotype has more than one count but fewer than ten. This chain links TRBV6-5 with TRBJ2-7, with D unclear. V was pared by 6 bases and J by 5 bases, with 14 bases between. The CDR3 length is 13 residues. Germline values: CDR1 MNHEY, CDR2 SVGAGI. Here the CDR3 reads CASRPLGNHEQYF. The CDR3 DNA reads TGTGCCAGCAGGCCCCTTGGGAACCACGAGCAGTACTTC.

The V call is TRBV7-2, the J call TRBJ1-1, with D uncertain. CDR1 is SGHTA and CDR2 is FQGNSA in the germline V gene. The CDR3 is 13 residues long. Trimming shortened V by 0 bases and J by 8 bases, and 10 bases separated the two germline ends. This CDR3 reads CASSLARHSEAFF. In DNA form, the CDR3 reads TGTGCCAGCAGCTTAGCGCGGCACTCCGAAGCTTTCTTT. The whole variable domain, filled in from reference TRBV7-2 and TRBJ1-1, reads GAGVSQSPSNKVTEKGKDVELRCDPISGHTALYWYRQSLGQGLEFLIYFQGNSAPDKSGLPSDRFSAERTGGSVSTLTIQRTQQEDSAVYLCASSLARHSEAFFGQGTRLTVV.

This rearrangement joins TRBV9 to TRBJ1-1; 7 bases fit TRBD1. CDR1 SGDLS and CDR2 YYNGEE come from the germline V gene. This CDR3 comprises 13 residues. The junction had 7 bases not matched to a gene; V was cut back by 3 bases and J by 8 bases. CDR3 DNA sequence: TGTGCCAGCAGCGCGTTCGAAGGGGGCGAAGCTTTCTTT. Protein product: CASSAFEGGEAFF.

The chain couples TRBV13 to TRBJ1-2, with a tentative D call TRBD1 (5 bases). Germline CDR1 and CDR2: PRHDT and FYEKMQ (reference sequence). V was cut by 4 bases and J by 4 bases, with 13 bases left in between. This CDR3 spans 14 amino acids. The CDR3 region is CASSSGTDCYGYTF. CDR3 DNA sequence: TGTGCCAGCAGCTCAGGGACGGACTGCTATGGCTACACCTTC.

This clonotype appeared many times. The genes are TRBV15 and TRBJ2-3; TRBD1 aligns across 9 bases. V dropped 10 bases and J dropped 0; count of bases not matched to a gene: 5. Germline CDR1 and CDR2: LNHNV and YYDKDF (reference sequence). The CDR3 extends over 14 amino acids. CDR3 region: CAIRQGGSTDTQYF. The CDR3, as DNA: TGTGCCATCCGACAGGGGGGGAGCACAGATACGCAGTATTTT.

The CDR3 sequence: CASSIEAGRTEAFF. CDR3 bases: TGTGCCAGTAGTATAGAGGCCGGGCGCACTGAAGCTTTCTTT. The chain is built from TRBV19 and TRBJ1-1, with D hard to call. This CDR3 spans 14 amino acids. Germline V gives CDR1 LNHDA, CDR2 SQIVND (reference sequence). V was shortened by 0 bases and J by 4 bases, with 9 bases between the two germline ends.

Regarding this clonotype: This may be a read error, as it is one base from a much larger clone. The V gene is TRBV29-1, the J gene TRBJ2-3, with a tentative D call TRBD2 (7 bases). The length of the CDR3 is 14 residues. CDR1 and CDR2 from the germline V gene are SQVTM and ANQGSEA. Here the CDR3 reads CSLLQGGVTDTRYF. In DNA, the CDR3 is TGCAGCCTCCTACAGGGAGGGGTCACAGATACGCGGTATTTT.

This sequence joins TRBV15 and TRBJ2-1, with 7 bases lining up with TRBD1. The CDR3 covers 14 residues. V trimming: 1 base; J trimming: 13 bases; junction bases outside the gene matches: 10. Per the germline V gene, CDR1 is LNHNV and CDR2 is YYDKDF (reference sequence). CDR3 sequence reads: CATSRGQGWETQFF. In DNA, the CDR3 is TGTGCCACCAGCAGAGGACAGGGCTGGGAGACCCAGTTCTTC.

There are a few counts of this clonotype. The rearrangement joins TRBV20-1 to TRBJ2-3, with 7 positions matching TRBD2. Trimming cost V 6 bases and J 7 bases; bases outside gene matches: 16. The CDR3 has 15 amino acids. From germline, CDR1 is DFQATT and CDR2 SNEGSKA (reference sequence). In DNA form, the CDR3 reads TGCAGTGCCCCTGGCTGGCTAGCGGTCTCAAATACGCAGTATTTT. Translating gives CSAPGWLAVSNTQYF.